These T cell receptor beta chains were read from a single sample in a study of T cell responses to AZD1222 COVID-19 vaccine. Assay used: immunoSEQ multiplex PCR; TCRdb lists only in-frame clones, some missing. Of tens of thousands of clones listed, 70% to 90% are singletons. Here the sequenced sample was peripheral blood, taken on day 0 of MenACWY control vaccination. All receptors derive from an adult in good health. Each CDR3 is given with its conserved first and last residue. D genes are given only for firm matches. A clone size is listed for some rows: how often the clone was seen (once, few, many), or a class if it is expanded.

D gene: NA
J gene: TRBJ2-1
V gene: TRBV10-3
clone size: NA
CDR3 protein: CAISESGYEQFF
CDR3 DNA: TGTGCCATCAGTGAGTCTGGGTATGAGCAGTTCTTC

D gene: TRBD1
J gene: TRBJ1-1
V gene: TRBV7-3
clone size: NA
CDR3 protein: CASSPGQGEAFF
CDR3 DNA: TGTGCCAGCAGCCCGGGACAGGGTGAAGCTTTCTTT

D gene: NA
J gene: TRBJ2-1
V gene: TRBV7-2
clone size: NA
CDR3 protein: CASSPTLVYNEQFF
CDR3 DNA: TGTGCCAGCAGCCCGACTTTAGTGTACAATGAGCAGTTCTTC

D gene: NA
J gene: TRBJ2-2
V gene: TRBV3-1/TRBV3-2
clone size: NA
CDR3 protein: CASSLAGKNTGELFF
CDR3 DNA: TGTGCCAGCAGCCTGGCGGGGAAAAACACCGGGGAGCTGTTTTTT

D gene: TRBD2
J gene: TRBJ2-2
V gene: TRBV5-4
clone size: NA
CDR3 protein: CASSLAGGTGELFF
CDR3 DNA: TGTGCCAGCAGCTTGGCGGGGGGGACCGGGGAGCTGTTTTTT

D gene: TRBD1
J gene: TRBJ1-1
V gene: TRBV3-1/TRBV3-2
clone size: once
CDR3 protein: CASSLTGTGRTEAFF
CDR3 DNA: TGTGCCAGCAGCCTTACCGGGACAGGGAGGACTGAAGCTTTCTTT

D gene: NA
J gene: TRBJ1-1
V gene: TRBV20-1
clone size: NA
CDR3 protein: CSARLGTEAFF
CDR3 DNA: TGCAGTGCTAGACTGGGGACTGAAGCTTTCTTT

D gene: NA
J gene: TRBJ1-1
V gene: TRBV15
clone size: NA
CDR3 protein: CATSRDVQGVSNTEAFF
CDR3 DNA: TGTGCCACCAGCAGAGATGTCCAGGGTGTTTCGAACACTGAAGCTTTCTTT

D gene: TRBD1
J gene: TRBJ2-2
V gene: TRBV12-5
clone size: NA
CDR3 protein: CASGLGQGLNTGELFF
CDR3 DNA: TGTGCTAGTGGTTTGGGACAGGGGCTTAACACCGGGGAGCTGTTTTTT

D gene: NA
J gene: TRBJ1-2
V gene: TRBV13
clone size: few
CDR3 protein: CASSLVLSGGYTF
CDR3 DNA: TGTGCCAGCAGCTTAGTGCTTTCGGGCGGCTACACCTTC

D gene: TRBD1
J gene: TRBJ1-2
V gene: TRBV3-1/TRBV3-2
clone size: NA
CDR3 protein: CASSLYPGQGVYGYTF
CDR3 DNA: TGTGCCAGCAGCCTCTATCCGGGACAGGGCGTCTATGGCTACACCTTC

D gene: NA
J gene: TRBJ2-5
V gene: TRBV19
clone size: once
CDR3 protein: CASSIQAGRKTQYF
CDR3 DNA: TGTGCCAGTAGTATACAGGCAGGTAGAAAGACCCAGTACTTC

D gene: TRBD2
J gene: TRBJ2-5
V gene: TRBV7-3
clone size: once
CDR3 protein: CASSPGTRETQYF
CDR3 DNA: TGTGCCAGCAGTCCCGGGACTAGGGAGACCCAGTACTTC

D gene: TRBD1
J gene: TRBJ2-3
V gene: TRBV5-1
clone size: NA
CDR3 protein: CASSGTGQGAADTQYF
CDR3 DNA: TGCGCCAGCAGCGGCACGGGACAGGGGGCCGCAGATACGCAGTATTTT

D gene: NA
J gene: TRBJ2-2
V gene: TRBV6-5
clone size: NA
CDR3 protein: CASSYRSGELFF
CDR3 DNA: TGTGCCAGCAGTTACCGGTCCGGGGAGCTGTTTTTT

D gene: TRBD2
J gene: TRBJ2-3
V gene: TRBV11-3
clone size: NA
CDR3 protein: CASSLPGGDTQYF
CDR3 DNA: TGTGCCAGCAGCCTCCCCGGGGGGGATACGCAGTATTTT

D gene: TRBD2
J gene: TRBJ2-4
V gene: TRBV19
clone size: NA
CDR3 protein: CASSIASGGAAKNIQYF
CDR3 DNA: TGTGCCAGTAGTATTGCTAGCGGGGGGGCGGCCAAAAACATTCAGTACTTC

D gene: NA
J gene: TRBJ2-7
V gene: TRBV3-1/TRBV3-2
clone size: NA
CDR3 protein: CASSPRAAGYEQYF
CDR3 DNA: TGTGCCAGCAGCCCCAGGGCGGCAGGATACGAGCAGTACTTC

D gene: NA
J gene: TRBJ1-1
V gene: TRBV20-1
clone size: NA
CDR3 protein: CSASSQGNTEAFF
CDR3 DNA: TGCAGTGCTAGTAGCCAGGGGAACACTGAAGCTTTCTTT

D gene: TRBD1
J gene: TRBJ2-2
V gene: TRBV19
clone size: NA
CDR3 protein: CASSIATGGGTGELFF
CDR3 DNA: TGTGCCAGTAGTATAGCCACAGGGGGCGGGACCGGGGAGCTGTTTTTT

D gene: TRBD1
J gene: TRBJ1-3
V gene: TRBV18
clone size: NA
CDR3 protein: CASSPGTAVTAISGNTIYF
CDR3 DNA: TGTGCCAGCTCACCAGGGACAGCCGTAACAGCTATCTCTGGAAACACCATATATTTT

D gene: TRBD1
J gene: TRBJ1-5
V gene: TRBV4-1
clone size: NA
CDR3 protein: CASSQVGVGQGSNQPQHF
CDR3 DNA: TGCGCCAGCAGCCAAGTAGGGGTAGGACAGGGTAGCAATCAGCCCCAGCATTTT

D gene: NA
J gene: TRBJ1-2
V gene: TRBV27
clone size: NA
CDR3 protein: CASSLGSGRGSDYGYTF
CDR3 DNA: TGTGCCAGCAGTTTGGGCTCGGGCAGGGGAAGCGACTATGGCTACACCTTC

D gene: NA
J gene: TRBJ2-7
V gene: TRBV5-1
clone size: NA
CDR3 protein: CASSQTSYSYEQYF
CDR3 DNA: TGCGCCAGCAGCCAGACTAGTTACTCCTACGAGCAGTACTTC

D gene: TRBD2
J gene: TRBJ2-3
V gene: TRBV5-1
clone size: NA
CDR3 protein: CASNGLAGVTDTQYF
CDR3 DNA: TGCGCCAGCAACGGGCTAGCGGGGGTCACAGATACGCAGTATTTT

D gene: NA
J gene: TRBJ1-1
V gene: TRBV30
clone size: NA
CDR3 protein: CAWSVLRGSSEAFF
CDR3 DNA: TGTGCCTGGAGTGTACTTCGGGGAAGCTCTGAAGCTTTCTTT

D gene: NA
J gene: TRBJ2-2
V gene: TRBV4-3
clone size: NA
CDR3 protein: CASSQASPGELFF
CDR3 DNA: TGCGCCAGCAGCCAAGCCAGTCCCGGGGAGCTGTTTTTT

D gene: NA
J gene: TRBJ1-4
V gene: TRBV28
clone size: NA
CDR3 protein: CASSPVTADEKLFF
CDR3 DNA: TGTGCCAGCAGCCCCGTGACAGCGGATGAAAAACTGTTTTTT

D gene: TRBD2
J gene: TRBJ2-1
V gene: TRBV12-5
clone size: NA
CDR3 protein: CASGLVQGLGAEQFF
CDR3 DNA: TGTGCTAGTGGTTTGGTACAGGGACTAGGGGCTGAGCAGTTCTTC